Presented here are 8 T cell receptor beta chains from one specimen sequenced in a study of T cell changes during pregnancy in multiple sclerosis. The method was immunoSEQ multiplex PCR; TCRdb's version includes in-frame clones alone and lacks a portion of them. The sample includes about 89,000 clones, around 94% seen only once; the top ten take around 0.86%. Source: peripheral blood, taken in the third trimester of pregnancy. These receptors came from a female donor with multiple sclerosis, enrolled in a pregnancy study.

The J gene is TRBJ2-1, the V gene TRBV27; 8 bases match TRBD2. This CDR3 has 18 residues. J gave up 0 bases and V 3 bases, and 10 bases lay outside the gene matches. Per germline, CDR1 MNHEY and CDR2 SMNVEV (reference sequence). The CDR3 is CASSFLHSGTRSYNEQFF. In DNA form, the CDR3 reads TGTGCCAGCAGTTTCCTCCATAGCGGGACCCGCTCCTACAATGAGCAGTTCTTC.

This chain connects TRBV11-2 to TRBJ2-7, with 7 bases fitting TRBD2. With 2 bases clipped from V and 4 bases from J, the junction kept 8 bases outside the gene matches. Per germline, CDR1 SGHAT and CDR2 FQNNGV. The CDR3 contains 15 residues. In nucleotides, the CDR3 is TGTGCCAGCAGCTTATGGGGGGGGGTTTGGTACGAGCAGTACTTC. As protein: CASSLWGGVWYEQYF. Complete variable domain (other parts from reference TRBV11-2 and TRBJ2-7): EAGVAQSPRYKIIEKRQSVAFWCNPISGHATLYWYQQILGQGPKLLIQFQNNGVVDDSQLPKDRFSAERLKGVDSTLKIQPAKLEDSAVYLCASSLWGGVWYEQYFGPGTRLTVT.

This clone has a single count. The chain uses TRBV29-1 and TRBJ2-1; TRBD1 aligns across 10 bases. This CDR3 is 14 amino acids long. Trimming removed 3 bases from V and 10 bases from J; junction bases left unmatched: 9. Germline V lookup: CDR1 SQVTM, CDR2 ANQGSEA. The CDR3: CSVDPRQGADEQFF. The CDR3 DNA sequence: TGCAGCGTTGACCCCCGACAGGGGGCCGACGAGCAGTTCTTC.

V is TRBV11-2 and J is TRBJ2-2, with TRBD2 identical over 11 bases. The length of the CDR3 is 16 residues. J was trimmed by 9 bases and V by 4 bases; bases with no gene match: 10. Germline CDR1 SGHAT, CDR2 FQNNGV. The CDR3 region is CASSSRTSGPHRELFF. Written as DNA, the CDR3 is TGTGCCAGCAGCTCCCGGACTAGCGGGCCCCACCGGGAGCTGTTTTTT.

This chain uses TRBV6-5 with TRBJ2-1; D perhaps matches TRBD2 (5 bases). The ends were cut back, 0 bases at V and 9 bases at J, with 18 bases in the middle. The CDR3 consists of 16 residues. CDR1 and CDR2 (germline): MNHEY, SVGAGI. The CDR3 sequence: CASSYSSKAASGEQFF. DNA of the CDR3: TGTGCCAGCAGTTACTCGAGCAAAGCGGCCAGTGGTGAGCAGTTCTTC.

Worth noting for this clone: The sample holds other DNA sequences that translate to the same CDR3. V and J are TRBV19 and TRBJ2-7; 8 nucleotides agree with TRBD2. Germline V lookup: CDR1 LNHDA, CDR2 SQIVND (reference sequence). V lost 3 bases to trimming and J lost 1 base; unmatched junction nucleotides: 2. This CDR3 is built from 14 residues. The CDR3 bases are TGTGCCAGTAGTATTGCGGGGGGATCCTACGAGCAGTACTTC. Translated: CASSIAGGSYEQYF.

The chain joins TRBV4-1 to TRBJ2-7, with TRBD2 matching over 9 bases. Germline CDR1 is MGHRA and CDR2 is YSYEKL. The CDR3 sequence is 14 residues long. V was pared by 5 bases and J by 6 bases, with 8 bases of the junction left unmatched. Here the CDR3 DNA reads TGCGCCAGCAGCTATCCCGGGACTAGCCGCGAGCAGTACTTC. This codes for CASSYPGTSREQYF.

The chain is built from TRBV5-4 and TRBJ2-7, with a weak D call TRBD2 (6 bases). The CDR3 is made up of 11 amino acids. CDR1 SGHNT and CDR2 YYREEE come from the germline V gene (reference sequence). V was clipped by 6 bases and J by 4 bases, with 8 bases between them. Here the CDR3 reads CASTGGYEQYF. DNA of the CDR3: TGTGCCAGCACCGGAGGGTACGAGCAGTACTTC.